The 7 T cell receptor beta chains in this list originate from one sample, sequenced in a study of blood T cell repertoires in COVID-19. Assay used: immunoSEQ multiplex PCR; TCRdb lists only in-frame clones, some missing. The sample consists of some 150,000 clones, less than 85% of them appearing once. The material sequenced was PBMCs or T cells enriched from blood (not recorded which). Every receptor here comes from a woman between 18 and 29 years old who had been exposed to COVID-19.

The rearrangement links TRBV7-9 to TRBJ1-1, with a possible D match to TRBD1 (6 bases). V lost 0 bases and J 1 base, leaving 9 bases between the germline ends. Germline CDR1 is SEHNR and CDR2 is FQNEAQ (reference sequence). The CDR3 contains 15 residues. The CDR3 DNA follows: TGTGCCAGCAGCTTAGCGGGGACAACGAACACTGAAGCTTTCTTT. As protein: CASSLAGTTNTEAFF.

The chain combines TRBV21-1 with TRBJ2-7; TRBD2, as called in the table, went unchecked against the DNA. TRBV21-1 is a pseudogene segment. This CDR3 is built from 16 residues. CDR3 in DNA: TGTGCCAGCAGCGTTCGCGGGCTTCTACGTGCCTACGAGCAGTACTTC. This codes for CASSVRGLLRAYEQYF.

The CDR3 nucleotides are TGCGCCAGCAGCGGACAGACAGGGCTGAACACCGGGGAGCTGTTTTTT. Translating gives CASSGQTGLNTGELFF. V gene TRBV5-1 combines with J gene TRBJ2-2, with 7 bases lining up with TRBD1. With V trimmed by 4 bases and J by 1 base, 7 bases remained unmatched. CDR3 length: 16 amino acids. The germline CDR1 and CDR2 sequences are SGHRS and YFSETQ.

DNA for the CDR3: TGTGCCAGCAGGCCCACTAGCGGGGCTACCTACGAGCAGTACTTC. Its protein product is CASRPTSGATYEQYF. The gene calls are TRBV28 and TRBJ2-7; 10 bases fit TRBD2. There are 15 residues in the CDR3. The germline CDR1 and CDR2 sequences are MDHEN and SYDVKM. V lost 6 bases, J lost 2 bases, and 7 bases stayed unmatched.

This chain uses TRBV7-2 with TRBJ2-7; 9 positions match TRBD2. This CDR3 region has 19 residues. Germline CDR1 and CDR2: SGHTA and FQGNSA. Unmatched junction bases numbered 16, after V lost 4 bases and J lost 0 bases. The CDR3 region has the DNA TGTGCCAGCAGCTCCAAGGGGTCGAGTATAGCGGGGGCCTCCTACGAGCAGTACTTC. Residues: CASSSKGSSIAGASYEQYF. Full variable domain (rest looked up from reference TRBV7-2 and TRBJ2-7): GAGVSQSPSNKVTEKGKDVELRCDPISGHTALYWYRQSLGQGLEFLIYFQGNSAPDKSGLPSDRFSAERTGGSVSTLTIQRTQQEDSAVYLCASSSKGSSIAGASYEQYFGPGTRLTVT.

The genes are TRBV3-1 (or the pseudogene TRBV3-2) and TRBJ1-6, with 9 bases that match TRBD1. This CDR3 comprises 16 residues. The junction had 10 bases not matched to a gene; V was cut back by 4 bases and J by 9 bases. Germline V CDR1 and CDR2: LGHDT, YNNKEL (reference sequence). The CDR3 is CASSRLQGADGSPLHF. The CDR3 coding sequence is TGTGCCAGCAGCCGATTACAGGGGGCTGATGGTTCACCCCTCCACTTT.

The chain joins TRBV7-9 to TRBJ1-5; D is unclear. This CDR3 region has 15 residues. With 5 bases removed from V and 8 bases from J, the gap between germline ends came to 19 bases. The germline gives CDR1 SEHNR, CDR2 FQNEAQ (reference sequence). The CDR3 region is CASSPGLQVIEPQHF. The CDR3 nucleotides read TGTGCCAGCAGCCCAGGTCTCCAGGTTATTGAGCCCCAGCATTTT.